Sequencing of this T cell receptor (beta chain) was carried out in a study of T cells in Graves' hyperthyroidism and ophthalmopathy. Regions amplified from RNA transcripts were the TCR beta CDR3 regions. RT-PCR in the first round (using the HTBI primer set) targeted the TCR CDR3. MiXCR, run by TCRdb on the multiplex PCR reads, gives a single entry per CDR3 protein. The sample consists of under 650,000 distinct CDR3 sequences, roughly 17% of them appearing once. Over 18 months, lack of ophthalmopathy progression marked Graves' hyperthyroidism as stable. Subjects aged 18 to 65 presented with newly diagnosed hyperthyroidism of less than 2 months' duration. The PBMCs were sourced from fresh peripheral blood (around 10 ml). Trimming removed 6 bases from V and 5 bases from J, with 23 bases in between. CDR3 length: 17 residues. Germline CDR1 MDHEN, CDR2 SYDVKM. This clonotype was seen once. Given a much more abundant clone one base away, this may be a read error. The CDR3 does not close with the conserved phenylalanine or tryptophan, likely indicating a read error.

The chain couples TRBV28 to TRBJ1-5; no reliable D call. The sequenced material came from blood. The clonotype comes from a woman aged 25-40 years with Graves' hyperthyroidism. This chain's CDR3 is CASRVHPRQTYYQPQHS. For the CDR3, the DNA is TGTGCCAGCAGAGTTCACCCGCGACAAACTTACTATCAGCCCCAGCATTCT.